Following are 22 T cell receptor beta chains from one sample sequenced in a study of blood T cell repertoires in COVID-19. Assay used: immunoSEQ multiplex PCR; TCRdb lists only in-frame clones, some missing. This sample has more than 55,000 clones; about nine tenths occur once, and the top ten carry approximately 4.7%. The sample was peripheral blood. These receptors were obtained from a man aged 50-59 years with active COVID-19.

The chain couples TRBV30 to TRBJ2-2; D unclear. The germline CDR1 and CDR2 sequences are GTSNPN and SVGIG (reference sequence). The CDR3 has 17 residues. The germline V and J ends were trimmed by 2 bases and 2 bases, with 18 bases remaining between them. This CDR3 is CAWSPYPWRSNTGELFF. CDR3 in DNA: TGTGCCTGGAGTCCTTACCCTTGGCGGAGTAACACCGGGGAGCTGTTTTTT. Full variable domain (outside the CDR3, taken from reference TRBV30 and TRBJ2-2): SQTIHQWPATLVQPVGSPLSLECTVEGTSNPNLYWYRQAAGRGLQLLFYSVGIGQISSEVPQNLSASRPQDRQFILSSKKLLLSDSGFYLCAWSPYPWRSNTGELFFGEGSRLTVL.

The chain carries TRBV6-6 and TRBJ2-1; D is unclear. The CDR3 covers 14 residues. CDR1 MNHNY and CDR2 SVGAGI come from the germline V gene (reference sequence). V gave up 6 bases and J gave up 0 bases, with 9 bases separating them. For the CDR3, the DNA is TGTGCCAGCAGGGAGACCCCCTCCTACAATGAGCAGTTCTTC. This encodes CASRETPSYNEQFF.

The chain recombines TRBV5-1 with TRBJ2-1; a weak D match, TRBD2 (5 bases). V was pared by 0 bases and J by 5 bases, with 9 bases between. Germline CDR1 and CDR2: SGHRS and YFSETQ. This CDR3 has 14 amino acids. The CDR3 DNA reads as TGCGCCAGCAGCTTGGACACGGGAAACAATGAGCAGTTCTTC. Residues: CASSLDTGNNEQFF.

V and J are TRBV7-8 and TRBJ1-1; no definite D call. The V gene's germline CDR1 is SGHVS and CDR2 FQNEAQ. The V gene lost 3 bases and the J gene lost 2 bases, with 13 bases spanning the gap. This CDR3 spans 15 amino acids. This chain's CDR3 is CASSFFVAVNTEAFF. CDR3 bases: TGTGCCAGCAGCTTCTTCGTAGCGGTTAACACTGAAGCTTTCTTT. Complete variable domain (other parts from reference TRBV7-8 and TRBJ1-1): GAGVSQSPRYKVAKRGQDVALRCDPISGHVSLFWYQQALGQGPEFLTYFQNEAQLDKSGLPSDRFFAERPEGSVSTLKIQRTQQEDSAVYLCASSFFVAVNTEAFFGQGTRLTVV.

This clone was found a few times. This CDR3 is CASSGLAGSYEQYF. The DNA of the CDR3 is TGTGCCAGCTCGGGACTAGCGGGGTCCTACGAGCAGTACTTC. The chain carries TRBV2 and TRBJ2-7; 13 bases map to TRBD2. Germline trimming cut 8 bases from V and 1 base from J; bases unmatched to any gene: 2. From germline, CDR1 is SNHLY and CDR2 FYNNEI. The CDR3 runs 14 residues.

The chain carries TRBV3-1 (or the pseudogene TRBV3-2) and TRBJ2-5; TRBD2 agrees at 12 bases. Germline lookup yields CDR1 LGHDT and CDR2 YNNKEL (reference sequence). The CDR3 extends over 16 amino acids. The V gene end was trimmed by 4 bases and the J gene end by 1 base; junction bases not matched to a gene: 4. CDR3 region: CASSRGLAGIQETQYF. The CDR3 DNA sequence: TGTGCCAGCAGCCGAGGACTAGCGGGGATCCAAGAGACCCAGTACTTC.

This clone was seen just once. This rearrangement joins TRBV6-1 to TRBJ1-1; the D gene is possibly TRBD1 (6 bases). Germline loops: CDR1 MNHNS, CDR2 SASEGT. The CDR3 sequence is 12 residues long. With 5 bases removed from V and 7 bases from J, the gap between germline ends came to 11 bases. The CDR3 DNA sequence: TGTGCCAGCAGTTATGGACAGAATGAAGCTTTCTTT. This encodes CASSYGQNEAFF.

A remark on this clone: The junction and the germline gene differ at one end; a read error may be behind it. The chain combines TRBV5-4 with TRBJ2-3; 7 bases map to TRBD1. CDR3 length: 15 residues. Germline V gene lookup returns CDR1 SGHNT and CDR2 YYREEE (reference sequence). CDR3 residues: CASSSRDSRTDTQYF. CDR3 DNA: TGTGCCAGCAGCAGCCGGGACAGTCGCACGGATACGCAGTATTTT. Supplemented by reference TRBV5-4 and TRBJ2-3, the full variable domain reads ETGVTQSPTHLIKTRGQQVTLRCSSQSGHNTVSWYQQALGQGPQFIFQYYREEENGRGNFPPRFSGLQFPNYSSELNVNALELDDSALYLCASSSRDSRTDTQYFGPGTRLTVL.

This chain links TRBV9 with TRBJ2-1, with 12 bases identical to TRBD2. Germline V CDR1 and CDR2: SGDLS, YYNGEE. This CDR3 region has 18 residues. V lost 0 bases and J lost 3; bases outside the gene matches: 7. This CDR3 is CASSVVASGGADYNEQFF. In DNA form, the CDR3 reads TGTGCCAGCAGCGTAGTAGCTAGCGGGGGGGCCGACTACAATGAGCAGTTCTTC.

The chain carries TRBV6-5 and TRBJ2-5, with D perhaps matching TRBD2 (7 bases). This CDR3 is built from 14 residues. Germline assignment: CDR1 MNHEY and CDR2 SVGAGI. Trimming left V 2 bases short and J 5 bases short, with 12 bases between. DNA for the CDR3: TGTGCCAGCAGTTACGGAGGGGGGGAGGAGACCCAGTACTTC. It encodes CASSYGGGEETQYF.

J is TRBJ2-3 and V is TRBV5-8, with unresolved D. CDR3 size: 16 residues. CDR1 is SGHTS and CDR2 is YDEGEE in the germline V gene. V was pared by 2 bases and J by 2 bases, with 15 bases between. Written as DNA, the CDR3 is TGTGCCAGCAGCTTTAATGGCTCACCAGTCACAGATACGCAGTATTTT. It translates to CASSFNGSPVTDTQYF. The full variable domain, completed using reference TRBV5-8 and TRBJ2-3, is EAGVTQSPTHLIKTRGQQATLRCSPISGHTSVYWYQQALGLGLQFLLWYDEGEERNRGNFPPRFSGRQFPNYSSELNVNALELEDSALYLCASSFNGSPVTDTQYFGPGTRLTVL.

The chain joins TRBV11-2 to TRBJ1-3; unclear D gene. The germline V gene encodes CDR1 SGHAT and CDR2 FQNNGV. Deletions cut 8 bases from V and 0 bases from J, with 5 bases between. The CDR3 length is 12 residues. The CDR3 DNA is TGTGCCAGCGGGCTCTCTGGAAACACCATATATTTT. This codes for CASGLSGNTIYF.

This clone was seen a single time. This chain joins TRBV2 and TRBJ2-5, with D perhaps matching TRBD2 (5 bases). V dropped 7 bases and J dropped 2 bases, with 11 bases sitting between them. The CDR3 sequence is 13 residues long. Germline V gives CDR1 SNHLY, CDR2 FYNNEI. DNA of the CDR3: TGTGCCAGCATTGGGAGAAAACAAGAGACCCAGTACTTC. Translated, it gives CASIGRKQETQYF.

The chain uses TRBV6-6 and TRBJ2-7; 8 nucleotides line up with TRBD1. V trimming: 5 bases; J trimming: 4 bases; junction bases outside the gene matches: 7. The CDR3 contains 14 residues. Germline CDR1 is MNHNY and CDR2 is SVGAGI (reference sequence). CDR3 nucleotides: TGTGCCAGCAGTCAGCTTCAGGGGGCTTACGAGCAGTACTTC. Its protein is CASSQLQGAYEQYF.

The CDR3 is CASKRGSEAFF. CDR3 in DNA: TGTGCCAGCAAGAGGGGGTCTGAAGCTTTCTTT. The rearrangement joins TRBV25-1 to TRBJ1-1, with D perhaps matching TRBD1 (6 bases). Germline V gene data show CDR1 as MGHDK and CDR2 as SYGVNS. The CDR3 runs to 11 residues. The ends were cut back, 7 bases at V and 6 bases at J, with 9 bases in the middle.

CDR3 coding DNA: TGTGCCAGCCCTGAAAGGCAGCTATGGGCCACAGATACGCAGTATTTT. Translation: CASPERQLWATDTQYF. This chain links TRBV2 with TRBJ2-3; D is unresolved. The germline V gene has CDR1 SNHLY and CDR2 FYNNEI. V shed 8 bases and J shed 2 bases, with 20 bases lying between them. CDR3 length: 16 residues. The whole variable domain, filled in from reference TRBV2 and TRBJ2-3, reads EPEVTQTPSHQVTQMGQEVILRCVPISNHLYFYWYRQILGQKVEFLVSFYNNEISEKSEIFDDQFSVERPDGSNFTLKIRSTKLEDSAMYFCASPERQLWATDTQYFGPGTRLTVL.

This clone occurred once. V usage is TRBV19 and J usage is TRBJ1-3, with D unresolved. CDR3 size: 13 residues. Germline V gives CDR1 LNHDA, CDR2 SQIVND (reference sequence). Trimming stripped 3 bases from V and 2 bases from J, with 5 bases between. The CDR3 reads CASSMSPGNTIYF. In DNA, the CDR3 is TGTGCCAGTAGTATGAGTCCTGGAAACACCATATATTTT.

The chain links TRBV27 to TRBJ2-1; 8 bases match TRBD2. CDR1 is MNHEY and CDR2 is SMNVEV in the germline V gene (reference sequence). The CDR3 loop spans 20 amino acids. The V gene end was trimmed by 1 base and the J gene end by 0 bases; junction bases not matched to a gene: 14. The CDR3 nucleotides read TGTGCCAGCAGTTTATACAGCGGGAGTCCATTAGAGTTCTCCTACAATGAGCAGTTCTTC. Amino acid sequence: CASSLYSGSPLEFSYNEQFF.

The CDR3: CASSLGGAGNIQYF. The CDR3 nucleotides read TGTGCCAGCAGCTTGGGCGGAGCAGGGAACATTCAGTACTTC. The rearrangement uses TRBV5-4 and TRBJ2-4; TRBD1 might be the D (5 bases). The CDR3 is made up of 14 amino acids. V lost 0 bases and J 7 bases, leaving 11 bases between the germline ends. CDR1 is SGHNT and CDR2 is YYREEE in the germline V gene (reference sequence).

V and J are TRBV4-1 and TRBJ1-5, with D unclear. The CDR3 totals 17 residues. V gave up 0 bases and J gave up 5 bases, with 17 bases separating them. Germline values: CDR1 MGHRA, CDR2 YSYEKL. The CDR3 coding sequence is TGCGCCAGCAGCCAAGATAGTGTCGGAGGATCGTATCAGCCCCAGCATTTT. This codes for CASSQDSVGGSYQPQHF.

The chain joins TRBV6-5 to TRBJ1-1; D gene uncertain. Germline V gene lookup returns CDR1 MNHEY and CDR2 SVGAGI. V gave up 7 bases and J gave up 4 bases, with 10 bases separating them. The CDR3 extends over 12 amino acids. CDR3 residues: CASNRVGTEAFF. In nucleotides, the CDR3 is TGTGCCAGCAACCGGGTTGGCACTGAAGCTTTCTTT.

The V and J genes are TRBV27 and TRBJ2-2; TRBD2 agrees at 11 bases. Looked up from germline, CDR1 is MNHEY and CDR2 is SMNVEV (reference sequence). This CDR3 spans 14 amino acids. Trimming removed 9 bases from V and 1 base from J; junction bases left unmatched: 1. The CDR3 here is CASTSGRNTGELFF. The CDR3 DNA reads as TGTGCCAGTACTAGCGGGAGGAACACCGGGGAGCTGTTTTTT.